The 27 T cell receptor beta chains below all came from one sample that was sequenced in a study of T cell responses to AZD1222 COVID-19 vaccine. Sequencing used immunoSEQ multiplex PCR; TCRdb keeps in-frame clones, though not all of them. The table includes around 54,000 clones, approximately 86% detected once. The sequenced sample was peripheral blood, obtained 28 days after the second AZD1222 dose. These TCRs come from an adult who received the AZD1222 COVID-19 vaccine.

This chain links TRBV7-9 with TRBJ1-1; D remains ambiguous. This CDR3 comprises 13 residues. Germline CDR1 reads SEHNR; CDR2 reads FQNEAQ (reference sequence). Trimming pared 5 bases from V and 1 base from J, leaving 8 bases between. The CDR3 DNA follows: TGTGCCAGCAGCAGGCCCGGGAACACTGAAGCTTTCTTT. Translation gives CASSRPGNTEAFF.

This clone was recorded once. This rearrangement joins TRBV11-3 to TRBJ2-2; perhaps TRBD2 as D (6 bases). The CDR3 covers 14 residues. CDR1 is SGHNT, CDR2 YENEEA, per germline. V lost 3 bases and J 1 base, leaving 6 bases between the germline ends. This CDR3 reads CASSLGGNTGELFF. CDR3 nucleotides: TGTGCCAGCAGCTTGGGGGGGAACACCGGGGAGCTGTTTTTT.

The genes are TRBV5-6 and TRBJ1-5, with D possibly matching TRBD1 (6 bases). This CDR3 is 15 amino acids long. V was shortened by 4 bases and J by 3 bases, with 14 bases between the two germline ends. Germline assignment: CDR1 SGHDT and CDR2 YYEEEE. The CDR3 coding sequence is TGTGCCAGCAGCGGTCAGGGGCGTCACAATCAGCCCCAGCATTTT. Its translation is CASSGQGRHNQPQHF. Looking up the rest from reference TRBV5-6 and TRBJ1-5 gives the full variable domain: DAGVTQSPTHLIKTRGQQVTLRCSPKSGHDTVSWYQQALGQGPQFIFQYYEEEERQRGNFPDRFSGHQFPNYSSELNVNALLLGDSALYLCASSGQGRHNQPQHFGDGTRLSIL.

This clone appeared once. The rearrangement links TRBV5-1 to TRBJ2-7, with a tentative D call TRBD2 (5 bases). The CDR3 loop spans 15 amino acids. Between the trimmed V and J ends, which lost 3 bases and 3 bases, there was a span of 16 bases. CDR1 and CDR2 from the germline V gene are SGHRS and YFSETQ. In DNA, the CDR3 is TGCGCCAGCAGCTCCCCCGCCGGGAACAACTACGAGCAGTACTTC. Protein product: CASSSPAGNNYEQYF.

In this sample, this clone turned up a few times. The chain links TRBV6-5 to TRBJ2-7, with 9 bases aligning to TRBD2. J was trimmed by 0 bases and V by 5 bases; bases with no gene match: 5. The CDR3 spans 15 residues. Germline V gene data show CDR1 as MNHEY and CDR2 as SVGAGI. The CDR3 sequence is CASSRTSANSYEQYF. The CDR3 DNA follows: TGTGCCAGCAGTAGGACTAGCGCGAACTCCTACGAGCAGTACTTC.

The chain couples TRBV9 to TRBJ2-3; 8 bases are a match to TRBD2. CDR1 is SGDLS and CDR2 is YYNGEE in the germline V gene. Trimming removed 3 bases from V and 3 bases from J; junction bases left unmatched: 9. This CDR3 spans 16 amino acids. This CDR3 is CASSARGGRMTDTQYF. The CDR3 DNA reads as TGTGCCAGCAGCGCCCGGGGGGGGCGAATGACAGATACGCAGTATTTT.

This clone was seen only once. The J gene is TRBJ2-1, the V gene TRBV11-2, with D tentatively TRBD1 or TRBD2 (6 bases each). Per germline, CDR1 SGHAT and CDR2 FQNNGV. Trimming stripped 5 bases from V and 10 bases from J, with 12 bases between. The CDR3 loop spans 12 amino acids. Here the CDR3 DNA reads TGTGCCAGCAGCCTAGGGGGGAGCGAGCAGTTCTTC. This sequence encodes CASSLGGSEQFF.

The chain combines TRBV5-1 with TRBJ2-2; D unclear. The germline V gene encodes CDR1 SGHRS and CDR2 YFSETQ. Trimming took off 1 base at V and 3 bases at J, with 7 bases between the two ends. This CDR3 contains 14 residues. In DNA form, the CDR3 reads TGCGCCAGCAGCTTGTTCTCAGACACCGGGGAGCTGTTTTTT. Protein: CASSLFSDTGELFF. The full variable domain, with the rest looked up from reference TRBV5-1 and TRBJ2-2, is KAGVTQTPRYLIKTRGQQVTLSCSPISGHRSVSWYQQTPGQGLQFLFEYFSETQRNKGNFPGRFSGRQFSNSRSEMNVSTLELGDSALYLCASSLFSDTGELFFGEGSRLTVL.

A few counts support this clone. This chain joins TRBV10-3 and TRBJ2-7, with D unresolved. The CDR3 sequence is 13 residues long. Looked up from germline, CDR1 is ENHRY and CDR2 is SYGVKD. Trimming shortened V by 2 bases and J by 6 bases, and 11 bases separated the two germline ends. The CDR3 is CAISEVPMSEQYF. The CDR3 DNA reads TGTGCCATCAGTGAGGTCCCAATGAGCGAGCAGTACTTC.

The gene calls are TRBV5-1 and TRBJ2-7; TRBD1 agrees at 9 bases. CDR3 length: 15 amino acids. The V gene's germline CDR1 is SGHRS and CDR2 YFSETQ. V dropped 0 bases and J dropped 5; count of bases not matched to a gene: 6. The CDR3 is CASSLADWDRDEQYF. Here the CDR3 DNA reads TGCGCCAGCAGCTTGGCCGATTGGGACAGGGACGAGCAGTACTTC.

The chain employs TRBV27 and TRBJ2-3; maybe TRBD2 (5 bases). Trimming removed 2 bases at V and 0 bases at J, with 6 bases between. The V gene's germline CDR1 is MNHEY and CDR2 SMNVEV (reference sequence). CDR3 length: 14 residues. The DNA for the CDR3 is TGTGCCAGCAGTTTACTAGCTAGCACAGATACGCAGTATTTT. This gives the protein CASSLLASTDTQYF.

J is TRBJ2-3 and V is TRBV11-3; D unclear. The germline V gene has CDR1 SGHNT and CDR2 YENEEA. Trimming pared 5 bases from V and 4 bases from J, leaving 16 bases between. CDR3 length equals 15 residues. CDR3 coding DNA: TGTGCCAGCAGCGTCGGACCCCCGGGCGCAGATACGCAGTATTTT. Protein product: CASSVGPPGADTQYF.

The rearrangement joins TRBV5-6 to TRBJ1-4; 8 nucleotides match TRBD1. The CDR3 sequence is 16 residues long. V lost 5 bases to trimming and J lost 9 bases; unmatched junction nucleotides: 15. The germline gives CDR1 SGHDT, CDR2 YYEEEE. CDR3: CASSLAQGAKRKKLFF. As DNA, the CDR3 is TGTGCCAGCAGTCTTGCCCAGGGGGCGAAAAGGAAAAAACTGTTTTTT.

This clone was counted once. This chain joins TRBV24-1 and TRBJ1-3, with D unresolved. This CDR3 is built from 16 residues. Trimming stripped 4 bases from V and 0 bases from J, with 12 bases between. Germline CDR1 KGHDR, CDR2 SFDVKD. CDR3 nucleotide sequence: TGTGCCACCAGTGACACCGGCACGAGCTCTGGAAACACCATATATTTT. Amino acid sequence: CATSDTGTSSGNTIYF.

The chain carries TRBV4-1 and TRBJ1-5; 10 nucleotides match TRBD1. Germline V CDR1 and CDR2: MGHRA, YSYEKL. The CDR3 runs 16 residues. V gave up 3 bases and J gave up 8 bases; unmatched junction bases: 10. The CDR3 DNA is TGCGCCAGCAGCCAGCCTGACAGGGGGCTAGGCGAGCCCCAGCATTTT. As protein: CASSQPDRGLGEPQHF.

The chain uses TRBV5-6 and TRBJ2-7, with D tentatively TRBD1 or TRBD2 (6 bases each). This CDR3 is built from 16 residues. Per the germline V gene, CDR1 is SGHDT and CDR2 is YYEEEE. Trimming took off 6 bases at V and 0 bases at J, with 19 bases between the two ends. This CDR3 is CASIAETGAGSYEQYF. The CDR3 DNA is TGTGCCAGCATCGCCGAGACGGGGGCCGGCTCCTACGAGCAGTACTTC. Full variable domain (missing parts from reference TRBV5-6 and TRBJ2-7): DAGVTQSPTHLIKTRGQQVTLRCSPKSGHDTVSWYQQALGQGPQFIFQYYEEEERQRGNFPDRFSGHQFPNYSSELNVNALLLGDSALYLCASIAETGAGSYEQYFGPGTRLTVT.

This clone appeared a single time. This chain uses TRBV7-2 with TRBJ1-1; D is unclear. The CDR3 is 14 amino acids. Trimming stripped 7 bases from V and 6 bases from J, with 18 bases between. Per the germline V gene, CDR1 is SGHTA and CDR2 is FQGNSA. The CDR3 spells CASIRARVRPEAFF. CDR3 coding DNA: TGTGCCAGCATCCGCGCCCGGGTGAGGCCTGAAGCTTTCTTT.

This rearrangement joins TRBV6-5 to TRBJ1-1, with D possibly matching TRBD1 (6 bases). Trimming removed 6 bases at V and 1 base at J, with 9 bases between. The CDR3 has 13 residues. From germline, CDR1 is MNHEY and CDR2 SVGAGI. CDR3 loop: CASSIQGNTEAFF. For the CDR3, the DNA is TGTGCCAGCAGCATACAGGGGAACACTGAAGCTTTCTTT.

The V gene is TRBV7-9, the J gene TRBJ1-1, with a tentative D call TRBD1 (6 bases). The CDR3 consists of 14 residues. Trimming removed 1 base at V and 2 bases at J, with 8 bases between. Germline V lookup: CDR1 SEHNR, CDR2 FQNEAQ (reference sequence). Written as DNA, the CDR3 is TGTGCCAGCAGCTTAGGGACAGCCAACACTGAAGCTTTCTTT. Residues: CASSLGTANTEAFF.

V and J are TRBV4-1 and TRBJ1-2, with D hard to call. From germline, CDR1 is MGHRA and CDR2 YSYEKL. The CDR3 extends over 15 amino acids. Trimming removed 0 bases from V and 4 bases from J, with 12 bases in between. CDR3 in amino acids: CASSQEVSRPYGYTF. The CDR3 DNA sequence: TGCGCCAGCAGCCAAGAGGTCTCGAGACCCTATGGCTACACCTTC.

This rearrangement joins TRBV6-1 to TRBJ1-5; D not certain. Germline CDR1 reads MNHNS; CDR2 reads SASEGT. The CDR3 is made up of 16 amino acids. V dropped 4 bases and J dropped 1 base, with 14 bases sitting between them. This CDR3 is CASSVGIQKSNQPQHF. The CDR3, as DNA: TGTGCCAGCAGTGTTGGGATCCAGAAGAGCAATCAGCCCCAGCATTTT.

The chain joins TRBV6-5 to TRBJ1-1; unclear D gene. V gave up 5 bases and J gave up 5 bases, with 12 bases separating them. This CDR3 contains 13 residues. CDR1 is MNHEY, CDR2 SVGAGI, per germline. This chain's CDR3 is CASSTHPSTEAFF. CDR3 bases: TGTGCCAGCAGTACACACCCGAGTACTGAAGCTTTCTTT.

The chain carries TRBV24-1 and TRBJ2-1; a possible D gene is TRBD1 (7 bases). The germline V gene encodes CDR1 KGHDR and CDR2 SFDVKD. V gave up 9 bases and J gave up 7 bases, with 12 bases separating them. The CDR3 has 12 amino acids. CDR3 sequence: CATAGQTNEQFF. The CDR3 nucleotides read TGTGCCACCGCGGGACAGACAAATGAGCAGTTCTTC.

The chain couples TRBV20-1 to TRBJ2-5, with 7 bases that match TRBD2. The CDR3 is 14 amino acids. The junction had 5 bases not matched to a gene; V was cut back by 3 bases and J by 1 base. The V gene's germline CDR1 is DFQATT and CDR2 SNEGSKA (reference sequence). The CDR3: CSASRGVGQETQYF. CDR3 nucleotides: TGCAGTGCTAGTCGGGGGGTGGGCCAAGAGACCCAGTACTTC.

This rearrangement joins TRBV6-5 to TRBJ2-5; the D is unclear. The CDR3 has 13 amino acids. The V and J ends lost 5 bases and 2 bases respectively, with 9 bases between them. The V gene's germline CDR1 is MNHEY and CDR2 SVGAGI. The CDR3 bases are TGTGCCAGCAGTAGGGATCTTCAAGAGACCCAGTACTTC. Protein sequence: CASSRDLQETQYF.

V is TRBV3-1 (or the pseudogene TRBV3-2) and J is TRBJ2-5; unclear D gene. V was trimmed by 4 bases and J by 5 bases, leaving 14 bases between them. CDR3 size: 14 residues. The germline V gene encodes CDR1 LGHDT and CDR2 YNNKEL (reference sequence). The CDR3 loop reads CASSRRGRVETQYF. The CDR3, as DNA: TGTGCCAGCAGCCGCCGAGGCCGGGTTGAGACCCAGTACTTC.

This clone was picked up one time. The rearrangement links TRBV29-1 to TRBJ2-7; D remains ambiguous. The CDR3 extends over 14 amino acids. V lost 0 bases, J lost 1 base, and 10 bases lay in between. CDR1 is SQVTM and CDR2 is ANQGSEA in the germline V gene. DNA for the CDR3: TGCAGCGTTGAAGATACCGGGCTTTCCTACGAGCAGTACTTC. This sequence encodes CSVEDTGLSYEQYF.